The text below deals with one TCR beta chain. The antigen remains unidentified. The data originate from a study of post-analysis software for immune sequencing data. In the study overall: Recorded subtypes: relapsing-remitting, secondary progressive, progressive-relapsing; some patients unannotated.

Study-level points and caveats: Versus controls, multiple sclerosis patients showed significantly lower diversity (normalized Chao1). TRBV5-6, TRBV5-1 and TRBV20-1 were among several TRBV segments more frequent in patients than controls.

The CDR3 totals 14 residues. Trimming left V 6 bases short and J 7 bases short, with 18 bases between. Each TCR beta cDNA library carried unique molecular identifiers. TCRdb analysed the PCR reads with MiXCR anew, one entry per CDR3 protein. This repertoire shows about 680,000 distinct CDR3 sequences, approximately 60% found once; its top ten account for approximately 11%. The sequence was collected from a girl aged 2-9 years with multiple sclerosis. V and J are TRBV12-3 or TRBV12-4 and TRBJ1-2, with D maybe TRBD1 (5 bases). Sequenced input: blood. CDR3 amino acids: CASRLSAGIVGYTF. CDR3 nucleotide sequence: TGTGCCAGCAGGTTGTCAGCAGGGATTGTTGGCTACACCTTC.